The 20 T cell receptor beta chains below all came from one sample that was sequenced in a study of shared clonotypes between healthy human individuals. Generated by immunoSEQ multiplex PCR, the TCRdb table keeps only in-frame clones and is missing some. The sample has about 530,000 clones, around 79% seen once. Sequencing used PBMCs. The receptor set was obtained from a woman between 35 and 50 years old in good health. Some clones in this sample may be carry-over from other donors' samples.

The J gene is TRBJ1-2, the V gene TRBV28, with a tentative D call TRBD1 (6 bases). This CDR3 comprises 16 residues. Germline loops: CDR1 MDHEN, CDR2 SYDVKM. The V gene lost 6 bases and the J gene lost 4 bases, with 21 bases spanning the gap. CDR3 DNA: TGTGCCAGCAGCGCACAGGGTCCCACTCTATTCTATGGCTACACCTTC. Protein product: CASSAQGPTLFYGYTF.

The chain couples TRBV28 to TRBJ1-2, with D uncertain. This CDR3 has 12 residues. Deletions cut 4 bases from V and 8 bases from J, with 11 bases between. Looked up from germline, CDR1 is MDHEN and CDR2 is SYDVKM. CDR3 region: CASSSPQYGYTF. CDR3 coding DNA: TGTGCCAGCAGTTCCCCCCAATACGGCTACACCTTC.

The table lists this clone with a few counts. The V gene is TRBV7-3, the J gene TRBJ2-1, with 12 bases identical to TRBD2. Germline V lookup: CDR1 SGHTA, CDR2 FQGTGA. The CDR3 is made up of 17 amino acids. V trimming: 2 bases; J trimming: 8 bases; junction bases outside the gene matches: 10. CDR3 protein: CASSLGTGLAGNYEQFF. DNA of the CDR3: TGTGCCAGCAGCTTAGGCACGGGACTAGCGGGTAATTATGAGCAGTTCTTC. The entire variable domain, with the rest obtained from reference TRBV7-3 and TRBJ2-1, is as follows: GAGVSQTPSNKVTEKGKYVELRCDPISGHTALYWYRQSLGQGPEFLIYFQGTGAADDSGLPNDRFFAVRPEGSVSTLKIQRTERGDSAVYLCASSLGTGLAGNYEQFFGPGTRLTVL.

The chain links TRBV2 to TRBJ2-7, with 12 bases that match TRBD2. Germline trimming cut 3 bases from V and 4 bases from J; bases unmatched to any gene: 7. Germline-derived CDR1 and CDR2 are SNHLY and FYNNEI. The CDR3 is made up of 16 amino acids. CDR3 region: CASSERTSGIVYEQYF. CDR3 nucleotide sequence: TGTGCCAGCAGTGAGAGGACTAGCGGGATAGTATACGAGCAGTACTTC.

This chain links TRBV28 with TRBJ2-1, with 11 positions matching TRBD1. The CDR3 has 15 amino acids. Per germline, CDR1 MDHEN and CDR2 SYDVKM. With V trimmed by 5 bases and J by 7 bases, 7 bases remained unmatched. CDR3 amino acids: CASSGGTGGRNEQFF. The CDR3 DNA reads TGTGCCAGCAGTGGAGGGACAGGGGGTAGAAATGAGCAGTTCTTC.

This clone was found once. The chain has TRBV6-1 and TRBJ2-7; TRBD2 might be the D (5 bases). V lost 6 bases and J lost 6, with 18 bases in between. CDR3 size: 14 residues. In germline, CDR1 is MNHNS, CDR2 SASEGT. The CDR3 nucleotides are TGTGCCAGCAGCCTTACTAGATTTGATAGCGAGCAGTACTTC. This encodes CASSLTRFDSEQYF.

This clone was counted many times. The chain carries TRBV7-9 and TRBJ1-1; D is ambiguous. Germline V CDR1 and CDR2: SEHNR, FQNEAQ (reference sequence). This CDR3 region has 12 residues. V lost 5 bases, J lost 4 bases, and 8 bases lay in between. The CDR3 nucleotides read TGTGCCAGCAGCACCGGACCCACTGAAGCTTTCTTT. Translated: CASSTGPTEAFF.

This clone was seen only once. The CDR3 DNA reads as TGTGCCAGCAGCGGGAGTCGCGACGAGCAGTACTTC. Its translation is CASSGSRDEQYF. The gene calls are TRBV9 and TRBJ2-7; D gene unclear. The CDR3 loop spans 12 amino acids. Trimming pared 3 bases from V and 5 bases from J, leaving 9 bases between. The germline gives CDR1 SGDLS, CDR2 YYNGEE.

Ten or more counts support this clone. V usage is TRBV28 and J usage is TRBJ1-2, with D possibly TRBD1 on 5 matching bases. The germline V gene has CDR1 MDHEN and CDR2 SYDVKM. With 2 bases removed from V and 4 bases from J, the gap between germline ends came to 8 bases. The CDR3 is made up of 13 amino acids. Here the CDR3 reads CASSLGAGYGYTF. In nucleotides, the CDR3 is TGTGCCAGCAGTTTAGGGGCCGGCTATGGCTACACCTTC.

With respect to this clone: A much more abundant neighbour one base away suggests this may be a read error. The chain is built from TRBV30 and TRBJ1-5, with D hard to call. CDR1 is GTSNPN, CDR2 SVGIG, per germline (reference sequence). This CDR3 spans 13 amino acids. Trimming took off 1 base at V and 9 bases at J, with 13 bases between the two ends. CDR3 bases: TGTGCCTGGAGTGGTAGCGGTTTAGCGCCCCAGCATTTT. Its translation: CAWSGSGLAPQHF.

The chain employs TRBV5-4 and TRBJ2-7, with 10 nucleotides matching TRBD2. The CDR3 has 14 amino acids. J was trimmed by 6 bases and V by 3 bases; bases with no gene match: 6. Germline assignment: CDR1 SGHNT and CDR2 YYREEE (reference sequence). The CDR3 here is CASSSSGSLPEQYF. CDR3 DNA sequence: TGTGCCAGCAGCTCTAGCGGGAGTCTTCCCGAGCAGTACTTC.

Only one count was recorded for this clone. The chain has TRBV7-9 and TRBJ2-7, with D uncertain. The V gene lost 1 base and the J gene lost 2 bases, with 9 bases spanning the gap. The CDR3 totals 14 residues. Germline CDR1 reads SEHNR; CDR2 reads FQNEAQ (reference sequence). The CDR3 reads CASSLDPRPYEQYF. The CDR3 DNA follows: TGTGCCAGCAGCTTAGACCCACGTCCCTACGAGCAGTACTTC. Complete variable domain (other parts from reference TRBV7-9 and TRBJ2-7): DTGVSQNPRHKITKRGQNVTFRCDPISEHNRLYWYRQTLGQGPEFLTYFQNEAQLEKSRLLSDRFSAERPKGSFSTLEIQRTEQGDSAMYLCASSLDPRPYEQYFGPGTRLTVT.

V gene TRBV28 combines with J gene TRBJ2-7; a weak D match, TRBD1 (6 bases). V was clipped by 4 bases and J by 12 bases, with 16 bases between them. Germline CDR1 MDHEN, CDR2 SYDVKM. The CDR3 has 12 residues. CDR3 coding DNA: TGTGCCAGCAGTTCCTTGACAGGCCTCTGGTACTTC. Its protein is CASSSLTGLWYF.

This CDR3 reads CASSDGTASSGANVLTF. Written as DNA, the CDR3 is TGTGCCAGCAGCGACGGGACAGCCAGCTCTGGGGCCAACGTCCTGACTTTC. The genes are TRBV7-9 and TRBJ2-6; TRBD1 matches at 7 bases. Germline CDR1 SEHNR, CDR2 FQNEAQ (reference sequence). J gave up 0 bases and V 5 bases, and 7 bases lay outside the gene matches. CDR3 length equals 17 residues.

This sequence joins TRBV28 and TRBJ2-3; TRBD1 might be the D (6 bases). The germline V gene has CDR1 MDHEN and CDR2 SYDVKM. The CDR3 spans 14 residues. Trimming took off 5 bases at V and 6 bases at J, with 15 bases between the two ends. In nucleotides, the CDR3 is TGTGCCAGCAGTCCCCCCGGACAGACGGATACGCAGTATTTT. This sequence encodes CASSPPGQTDTQYF.

As regards this clone: One base separates it from a far larger clone, so it is likely a read error. The V and J genes are TRBV25-1 and TRBJ2-5, with D uncertain. The DNA matches TRBJ2-7 better at its end, which makes the J call doubtful. Per germline, CDR1 MGHDK and CDR2 SYGVNS. This CDR3 spans 15 amino acids. CDR3 protein: CASNGPLENSYEQYF. The CDR3 nucleotides are TGTGCCAGCAATGGCCCCCTGGAGAACTCCTACGAGCAGTACTTC.

This chain connects TRBV21-1 to TRBJ2-3. TRBV21-1 represents a pseudogene. The CDR3 covers 17 residues. The CDR3 here is CASSKVVTIDSTDTQYF. CDR3 coding DNA: TGTGCCAGCAGCAAAGTGGTCACAATAGATAGCACAGATACGCAGTATTTT.

In regard to this clone: The identical CDR3 is also encoded by other nucleotide sequences in the sample. V usage is TRBV4-1 and J usage is TRBJ2-7; D may match TRBD1 or TRBD2 (6 bases each). V dropped 3 bases and J dropped 5 bases, with 17 bases sitting between them. Germline V lookup: CDR1 MGHRA, CDR2 YSYEKL. The CDR3 sequence is 15 residues long. The CDR3 DNA reads TGCGCCAGCAGCCAGGAGCAGGGGAGGTACGACGAGCAGTACTTC. Translation: CASSQEQGRYDEQYF.

The V call is TRBV5-5, the J call TRBJ1-2; TRBD1 might be the D (5 bases). The V and J ends lost 4 bases and 2 bases respectively, with 15 bases between them. Germline-derived CDR1 and CDR2 are SGHKS and YYEKEE (reference sequence). The CDR3 sequence is 15 residues long. Here the CDR3 reads CASSHVRGLNYGYTF. The DNA for the CDR3 is TGTGCCAGCAGCCACGTGAGGGGACTCAACTATGGCTACACCTTC. Complete variable domain (other parts from reference TRBV5-5 and TRBJ1-2): DAGVTQSPTHLIKTRGQQVTLRCSPISGHKSVSWYQQVLGQGPQFIFQYYEKEERGRGNFPDRFSARQFPNYSSELNVNALLLGDSALYLCASSHVRGLNYGYTFGSGTRLTVV.

Only one count was recorded for this clone. V gene TRBV7-2 combines with J gene TRBJ1-5; D might be TRBD1 (6 bases). The V end lost 5 bases, the J end lost 5 bases, and 19 bases lay between the germline ends. Germline V lookup: CDR1 SGHTA, CDR2 FQGNSA. The CDR3 runs 16 residues. CDR3 sequence: CASSLQGRGADQPQHF. For the CDR3, the DNA is TGTGCCAGCAGCCTTCAGGGTAGGGGGGCGGATCAGCCCCAGCATTTT.